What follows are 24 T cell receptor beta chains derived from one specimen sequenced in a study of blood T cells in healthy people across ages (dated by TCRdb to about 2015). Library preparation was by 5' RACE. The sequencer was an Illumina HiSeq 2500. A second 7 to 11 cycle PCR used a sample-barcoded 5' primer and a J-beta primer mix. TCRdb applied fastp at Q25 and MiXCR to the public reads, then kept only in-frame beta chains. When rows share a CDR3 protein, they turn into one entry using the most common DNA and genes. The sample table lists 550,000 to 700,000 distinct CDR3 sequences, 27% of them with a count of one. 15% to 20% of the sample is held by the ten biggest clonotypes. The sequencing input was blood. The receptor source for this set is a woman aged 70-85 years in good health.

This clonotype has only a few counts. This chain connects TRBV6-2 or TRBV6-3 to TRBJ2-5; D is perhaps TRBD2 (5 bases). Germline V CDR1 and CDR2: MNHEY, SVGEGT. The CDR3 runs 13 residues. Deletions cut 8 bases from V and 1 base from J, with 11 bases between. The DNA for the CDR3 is TGTGCCAGCGCCGGGATTGGCCAAGAGACCCAGTACTTC. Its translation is CASAGIGQETQYF.

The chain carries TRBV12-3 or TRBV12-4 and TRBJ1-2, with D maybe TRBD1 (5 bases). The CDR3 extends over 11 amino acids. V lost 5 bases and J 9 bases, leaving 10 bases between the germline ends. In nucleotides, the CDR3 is TGTGCCAGCAGTCGGGGGGAACGCTACACCTTC. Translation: CASSRGERYTF.

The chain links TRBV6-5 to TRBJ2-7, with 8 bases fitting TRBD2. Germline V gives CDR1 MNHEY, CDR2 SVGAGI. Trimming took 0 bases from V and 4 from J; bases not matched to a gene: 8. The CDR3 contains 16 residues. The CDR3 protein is CASSYSFGRVAYEQYF. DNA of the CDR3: TGTGCCAGCAGTTACTCTTTCGGGAGGGTAGCTTACGAGCAGTACTTC.

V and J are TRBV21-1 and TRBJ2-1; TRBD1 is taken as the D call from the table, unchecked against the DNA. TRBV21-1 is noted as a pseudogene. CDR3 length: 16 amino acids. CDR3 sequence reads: CASSKMGRDAGNEQFF. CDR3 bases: TGTGCCAGCAGCAAAATGGGCAGGGATGCGGGCAATGAGCAGTTCTTC.

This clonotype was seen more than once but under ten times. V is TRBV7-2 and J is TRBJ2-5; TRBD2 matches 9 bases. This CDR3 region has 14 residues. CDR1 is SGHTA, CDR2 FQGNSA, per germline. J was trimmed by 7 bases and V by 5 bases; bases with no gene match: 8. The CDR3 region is CASSTRQTSGTQYF. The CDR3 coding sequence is TGTGCCAGCAGCACTCGTCAGACTAGCGGGACCCAGTACTTC.

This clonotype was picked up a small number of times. This chain's CDR3 is CASSLSGTGIVNEQFF. In nucleotides, the CDR3 is TGTGCCAGCAGCCTATCCGGGACAGGGATAGTCAATGAGCAGTTCTTC. The chain recombines TRBV7-3 with TRBJ2-1; 9 nucleotides agree with TRBD1. V lost 5 bases and J lost 6; bases outside the gene matches: 11. CDR1 is SGHTA, CDR2 FQGTGA, per germline. The CDR3 runs to 16 residues.

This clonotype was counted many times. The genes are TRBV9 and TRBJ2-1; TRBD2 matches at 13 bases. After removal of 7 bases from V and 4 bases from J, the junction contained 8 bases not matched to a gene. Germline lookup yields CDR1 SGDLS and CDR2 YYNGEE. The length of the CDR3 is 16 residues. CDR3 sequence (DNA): TGTGCCAGCTCACCAAGGGGACTAGCGGGATACAATGAGCAGTTCTTC. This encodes CASSPRGLAGYNEQFF.

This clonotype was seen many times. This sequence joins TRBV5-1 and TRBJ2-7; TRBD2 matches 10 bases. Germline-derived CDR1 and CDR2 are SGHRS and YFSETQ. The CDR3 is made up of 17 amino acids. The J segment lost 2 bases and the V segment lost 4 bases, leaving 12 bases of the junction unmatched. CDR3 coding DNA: TGCGCCAGCAGCATCTCCGACTCAGCGGGGGGGACCTACGAGCAGTACTTC. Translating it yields CASSISDSAGGTYEQYF.

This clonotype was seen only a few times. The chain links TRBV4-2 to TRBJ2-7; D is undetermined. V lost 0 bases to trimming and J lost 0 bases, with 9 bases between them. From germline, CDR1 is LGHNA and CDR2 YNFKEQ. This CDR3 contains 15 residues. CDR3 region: CASSQDYSSSYEQYF. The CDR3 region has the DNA TGTGCCAGCAGCCAAGATTACAGTAGCTCCTACGAGCAGTACTTC.

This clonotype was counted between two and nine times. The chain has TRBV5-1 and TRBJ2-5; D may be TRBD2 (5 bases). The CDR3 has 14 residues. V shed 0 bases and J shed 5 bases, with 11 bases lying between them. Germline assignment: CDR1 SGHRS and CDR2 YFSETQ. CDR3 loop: CASSLAGIGETQYF. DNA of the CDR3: TGCGCCAGCAGCTTGGCCGGGATTGGGGAGACCCAGTACTTC.

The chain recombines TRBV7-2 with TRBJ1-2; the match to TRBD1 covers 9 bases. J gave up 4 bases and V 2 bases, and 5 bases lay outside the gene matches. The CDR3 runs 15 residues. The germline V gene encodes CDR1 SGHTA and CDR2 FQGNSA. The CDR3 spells CASSLTGQGTYGYTF. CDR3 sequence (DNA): TGTGCCAGCAGCTTAACGGGACAGGGTACCTATGGCTACACCTTC.

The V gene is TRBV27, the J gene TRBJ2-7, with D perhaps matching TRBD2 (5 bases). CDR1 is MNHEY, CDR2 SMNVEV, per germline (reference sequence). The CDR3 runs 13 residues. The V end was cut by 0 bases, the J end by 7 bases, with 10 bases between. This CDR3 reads CASSLSLSGEQYF. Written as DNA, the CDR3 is TGTGCCAGCAGTTTATCACTGTCGGGGGAGCAGTACTTC.

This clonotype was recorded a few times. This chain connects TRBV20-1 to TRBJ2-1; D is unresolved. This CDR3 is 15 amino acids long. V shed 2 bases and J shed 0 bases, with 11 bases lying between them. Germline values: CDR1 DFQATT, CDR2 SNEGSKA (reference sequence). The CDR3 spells CSARKGMASYNEQFF. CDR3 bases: TGCAGTGCTAGAAAAGGGATGGCCTCCTACAATGAGCAGTTCTTC.

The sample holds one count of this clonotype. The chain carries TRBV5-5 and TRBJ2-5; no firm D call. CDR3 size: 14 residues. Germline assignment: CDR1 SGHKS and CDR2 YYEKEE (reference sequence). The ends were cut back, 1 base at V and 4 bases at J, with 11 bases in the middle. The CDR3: CASSLSAGLETQYF. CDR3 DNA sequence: TGTGCCAGCAGCTTGTCGGCAGGTCTAGAGACCCAGTACTTC.

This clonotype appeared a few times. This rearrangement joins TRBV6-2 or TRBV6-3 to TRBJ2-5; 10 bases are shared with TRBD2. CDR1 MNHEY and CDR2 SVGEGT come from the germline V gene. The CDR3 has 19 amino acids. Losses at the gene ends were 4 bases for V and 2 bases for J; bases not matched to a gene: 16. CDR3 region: CASSSIRGASGSRQETQYF. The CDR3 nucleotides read TGTGCCAGCAGTTCCATTCGGGGGGCTAGCGGGAGCAGACAAGAGACCCAGTACTTC.

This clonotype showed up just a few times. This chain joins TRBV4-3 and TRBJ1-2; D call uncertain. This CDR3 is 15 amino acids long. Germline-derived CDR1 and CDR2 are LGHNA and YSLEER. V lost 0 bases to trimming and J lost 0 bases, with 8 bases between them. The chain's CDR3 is CASSQDYTANYGYTF. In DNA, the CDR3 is TGCGCCAGCAGCCAAGATTACACAGCTAACTATGGCTACACCTTC.

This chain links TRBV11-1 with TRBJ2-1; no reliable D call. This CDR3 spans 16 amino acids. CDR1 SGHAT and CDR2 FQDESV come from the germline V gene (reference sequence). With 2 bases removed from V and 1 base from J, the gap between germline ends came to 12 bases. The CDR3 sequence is CASSLSRYGSYNEQFF. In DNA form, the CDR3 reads TGTGCCAGCAGCTTATCGCGTTACGGGTCCTACAATGAGCAGTTCTTC. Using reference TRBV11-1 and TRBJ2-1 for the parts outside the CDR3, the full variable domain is EAEVAQSPRYKITEKSQAVAFWCDPISGHATLYWYRQILGQGPELLVQFQDESVVDDSQLPKDRFSAERLKGVDSTLKIQPAELGDSAMYLCASSLSRYGSYNEQFFGPGTRLTVL.

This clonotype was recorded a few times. The CDR3 loop reads CASSERQGVSYNEQFF. Here the CDR3 DNA reads TGTGCCAGCAGTGAACGGCAGGGCGTTTCCTACAATGAGCAGTTCTTC. The chain carries TRBV2 and TRBJ2-1, with D possibly matching TRBD1 (5 bases). The length of the CDR3 is 16 residues. V was shortened by 2 bases and J by 1 base, with 12 bases between the two germline ends. The V gene's germline CDR1 is SNHLY and CDR2 FYNNEI.

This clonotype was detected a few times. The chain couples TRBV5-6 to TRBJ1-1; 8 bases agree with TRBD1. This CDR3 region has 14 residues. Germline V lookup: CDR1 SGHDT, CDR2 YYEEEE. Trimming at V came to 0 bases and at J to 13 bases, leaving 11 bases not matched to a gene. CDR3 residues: CASSLGWTGYSVFF. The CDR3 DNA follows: TGTGCCAGCAGCTTGGGCTGGACAGGGTATAGCGTTTTCTTT.

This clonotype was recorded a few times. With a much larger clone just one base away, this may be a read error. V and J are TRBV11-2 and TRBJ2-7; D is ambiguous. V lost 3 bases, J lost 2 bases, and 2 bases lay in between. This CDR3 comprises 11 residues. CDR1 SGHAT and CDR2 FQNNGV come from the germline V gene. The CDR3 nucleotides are TGTGCCAGCAGCTTCCCCTACGAGCAGTACTTC. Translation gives CASSFPYEQYF.

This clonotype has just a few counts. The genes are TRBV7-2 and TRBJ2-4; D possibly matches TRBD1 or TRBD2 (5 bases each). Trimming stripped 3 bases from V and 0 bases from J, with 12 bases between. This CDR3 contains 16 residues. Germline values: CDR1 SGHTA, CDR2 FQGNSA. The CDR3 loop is CASSFQWGLAKNIQYF. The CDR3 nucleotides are TGTGCCAGCAGCTTCCAATGGGGGTTAGCCAAAAACATTCAGTACTTC.

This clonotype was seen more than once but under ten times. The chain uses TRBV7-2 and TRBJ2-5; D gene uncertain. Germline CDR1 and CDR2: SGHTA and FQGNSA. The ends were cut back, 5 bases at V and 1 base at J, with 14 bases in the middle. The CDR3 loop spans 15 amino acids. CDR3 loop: CASSPRFSLQETQYF. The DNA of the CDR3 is TGTGCCAGCAGCCCCCGGTTCAGTCTCCAAGAGACCCAGTACTTC.

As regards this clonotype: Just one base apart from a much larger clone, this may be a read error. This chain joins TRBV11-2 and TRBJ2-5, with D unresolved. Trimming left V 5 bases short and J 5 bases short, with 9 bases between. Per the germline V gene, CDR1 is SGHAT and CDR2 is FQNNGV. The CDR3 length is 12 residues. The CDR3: CASSVALETQYF. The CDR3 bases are TGTGCCAGCAGCGTGGCTCTCGAGACCCAGTACTTC.

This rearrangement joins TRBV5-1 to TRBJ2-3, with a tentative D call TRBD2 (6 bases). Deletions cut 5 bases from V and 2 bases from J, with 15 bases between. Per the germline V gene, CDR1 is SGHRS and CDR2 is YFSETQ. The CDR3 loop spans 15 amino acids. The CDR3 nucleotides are TGCGCCAGCAGTGTGAGTGGGGGGTACACAGATACGCAGTATTTT. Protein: CASSVSGGYTDTQYF.